These 17 T cell receptor beta chains were sequenced from one sample in a study of shared clonotypes between healthy human individuals. Assay used: immunoSEQ multiplex PCR; TCRdb lists only in-frame clones, some missing. There are approximately 2.1 million clones in the sample; 80% to 95% occur only once, and about 0.39% lies in the top ten. Sequencing input: naive CD4+ T cells from PBMCs. Specified subset: CD45RA+ positively selected. Receptors originate from a man between 18 and 35 years old in good health. Some clones in this sample may be carry-over from other donors' samples.

The chain couples TRBV5-1 to TRBJ2-3; D tentatively reads TRBD1 or TRBD2 (5 bases each). Trimming removed 0 bases at V and 4 bases at J, with 15 bases between. In germline, CDR1 is SGHRS, CDR2 YFSETQ. The CDR3 has 16 residues. The chain's CDR3 is CASSLAGTDPADTQYF. As DNA, the CDR3 is TGCGCCAGCAGCTTGGCGGGGACGGACCCCGCAGATACGCAGTATTTT.

A word on this clone: This same CDR3 is encoded by further DNA sequences in the sample. This chain connects TRBV5-1 to TRBJ1-2, with 8 nucleotides matching TRBD1. Trimming at V came to 5 bases and at J to 5 bases, leaving 5 bases not matched to a gene. The CDR3 spans 13 residues. Germline CDR1 is SGHRS and CDR2 is YFSETQ. The CDR3 sequence is CASSGQGAYGYTF. CDR3 nucleotides: TGCGCCAGCAGTGGGCAGGGGGCATATGGCTACACCTTC. The entire variable domain, with the rest obtained from reference TRBV5-1 and TRBJ1-2, is as follows: KAGVTQTPRYLIKTRGQQVTLSCSPISGHRSVSWYQQTPGQGLQFLFEYFSETQRNKGNFPGRFSGRQFSNSRSEMNVSTLELGDSALYLCASSGQGAYGYTFGSGTRLTVV.

The V call is TRBV4-3, the J call TRBJ2-1, with TRBD2 matching 10 bases. After removal of 2 bases from V and 5 bases from J, the junction contained 6 bases not matched to a gene. This CDR3 has 16 amino acids. The germline CDR1 and CDR2 sequences are LGHNA and YSLEER. The CDR3 protein is CASSQTSSGGDNEQFF. The CDR3 bases are TGCGCCAGCAGCCAAACTTCTAGCGGGGGTGACAATGAGCAGTTCTTC.

The rearrangement joins TRBV21-1 to TRBJ2-7; the DNA was not used to check the table's D call, TRBD1. TRBV21-1 is a listed pseudogene. There are 14 residues in the CDR3. Here the CDR3 reads CASSYGTTTYEQYF. The CDR3 DNA sequence: TGTGCCAGCAGCTACGGGACAACGACCTACGAGCAGTACTTC.

This chain connects TRBV2 to TRBJ2-5; D remains unclear. Between the trimmed V and J ends, which lost 4 bases and 2 bases, there was a span of 8 bases. CDR3 size: 13 residues. Germline values: CDR1 SNHLY, CDR2 FYNNEI. CDR3 DNA: TGTGCCAGCAGTGGTAACTTACAAGAGACCCAGTACTTC. Translated: CASSGNLQETQYF. The variable domain in full, with the rest retrieved from reference TRBV2 and TRBJ2-5, is EPEVTQTPSHQVTQMGQEVILRCVPISNHLYFYWYRQILGQKVEFLVSFYNNEISEKSEIFDDQFSVERPDGSNFTLKIRSTKLEDSAMYFCASSGNLQETQYFGPGTRLLVL.

As to this clone: Different DNA sequences within this sample yield the same CDR3. The CDR3 region has the DNA TGTGCCAGCAGCTTATCGAATACTGAAGCTTTCTTT. This encodes CASSLSNTEAFF. The V call is TRBV7-9, the J call TRBJ1-1, with unresolved D. The CDR3 sequence is 12 residues long. The germline CDR1 and CDR2 sequences are SEHNR and FQNEAQ (reference sequence). V dropped 2 bases and J dropped 5 bases, with 6 bases sitting between them.

This clone occurred once. CDR3 DNA: TGCGCCAGCAGCTGGGATGGACAGGGGGGCACAGATACGCAGTATTTT. Translating gives CASSWDGQGGTDTQYF. This sequence joins TRBV5-1 and TRBJ2-3; 10 bases are shared with TRBD1. Trimming at V came to 3 bases and at J to 1 base, leaving 5 bases not matched to a gene. The CDR3 has 16 amino acids. CDR1 and CDR2 (germline): SGHRS, YFSETQ.

About this clone itself: The same CDR3 also results from other DNA sequences found in this sample. This chain uses TRBV9 with TRBJ1-3, with D hard to call. Germline assignment: CDR1 SGDLS and CDR2 YYNGEE. Trimming pared 0 bases from V and 0 bases from J, leaving 4 bases between. The CDR3 covers 14 residues. CDR3 region: CASSVALSGNTIYF. The CDR3 DNA follows: TGTGCCAGCAGCGTAGCCCTCTCTGGAAACACCATATATTTT.

The chain couples TRBV28 to TRBJ2-7; TRBD2 agrees at 12 bases. From germline, CDR1 is MDHEN and CDR2 SYDVKM. Germline trimming cut 5 bases from V and 4 bases from J; bases unmatched to any gene: 3. The CDR3 runs 14 residues. The CDR3 is CASSRLAGEYEQYF. DNA of the CDR3: TGTGCCAGCAGTCGACTAGCGGGAGAATACGAGCAGTACTTC.

V and J are TRBV9 and TRBJ1-1; possible D gene TRBD1, 5 bases. The CDR3 consists of 13 residues. V was pared by 7 bases and J by 7 bases, with 17 bases between. CDR1 and CDR2 (germline): SGDLS, YYNGEE. CDR3 protein: CASQPWGVGEAFF. DNA for the CDR3: TGTGCCAGCCAACCCTGGGGCGTTGGTGAAGCTTTCTTT.

This clone occurred once. The rearrangement joins TRBV7-3 to TRBJ2-1; unclear D gene. The germline CDR1 and CDR2 sequences are SGHTA and FQGTGA. Trimming removed 8 bases at V and 0 bases at J, with 11 bases between. This CDR3 has 14 amino acids. The CDR3 DNA is TGTGCCAGCGCCGCAAGCAGCTCCTACAATGAGCAGTTCTTC. Amino acids: CASAASSSYNEQFF.

The chain employs TRBV4-2 and TRBJ2-3; unclear D gene. Trimming took 0 bases from V and 1 from J, leaving 8 bases between them. From germline, CDR1 is LGHNA and CDR2 YNFKEQ. CDR3 length: 15 amino acids. CDR3 loop: CASSQDGRRTDTQYF. The CDR3 region has the DNA TGTGCCAGCAGCCAAGACGGCCGCCGCACAGATACGCAGTATTTT.

The chain joins TRBV29-1 to TRBJ1-1; TRBD1 matches 8 bases. The ends lost 6 bases at V and 5 bases at J; junction bases unmatched: 23. Germline assignment: CDR1 SQVTM and CDR2 ANQGSEA. The CDR3 sequence is 18 residues long. CDR3 coding DNA: TGCAGCGTAAAGCGATGGGGGACAGGCCCCTACGACCCGACTGAAGCTTTCTTT. This translates into CSVKRWGTGPYDPTEAFF.

In DNA, the CDR3 is TGTGCCAGCAGTTCGAGGGGGGGTCCGGGAAACACCATATATTTT. It is translated as CASSSRGGPGNTIYF. The J gene is TRBJ1-3, the V gene TRBV2; TRBD1 is a possible D gene (6 bases). CDR1 SNHLY and CDR2 FYNNEI come from the germline V gene. CDR3 size: 15 residues. The V end lost 5 bases, the J end lost 4 bases, and 15 bases lay between the germline ends.

The chain has TRBV5-1 and TRBJ1-4, with a possible D match to TRBD1 (6 bases). V was cut by 0 bases and J by 7 bases, with 13 bases left in between. In germline, CDR1 is SGHRS, CDR2 YFSETQ. The CDR3 totals 15 residues. The CDR3 spells CASSLGDTAGEKLFF. CDR3 DNA sequence: TGCGCCAGCAGCTTGGGGGACACCGCGGGTGAAAAACTGTTTTTT.

The chain recombines TRBV6-6 with TRBJ2-5; 10 bases are a match to TRBD2. Germline V gene lookup returns CDR1 MNHNY and CDR2 SVGAGI (reference sequence). The CDR3 is 16 amino acids. With V trimmed by 7 bases and J by 7 bases, 15 bases remained unmatched. CDR3 nucleotide sequence: TGTGCCAGCACCCATACTAGCGGGAACAGACTCGTGACCCAGTACTTC. This sequence encodes CASTHTSGNRLVTQYF.

The genes are TRBV10-1 and TRBJ1-1; 7 bases agree with TRBD1. Germline-derived CDR1 and CDR2 are WNHNN and SYGVQD (reference sequence). Unmatched junction bases numbered 7, after V lost 6 bases and J lost 9 bases. CDR3 length: 12 amino acids. The CDR3 DNA reads as TGCGCCAGCAGCCACGACAGGGAGAAAGCTTTCTTT. Translation: CASSHDREKAFF.